The sequence of this T cell receptor (beta chain) was determined in a study of shared clonotypes between healthy human individuals. Study results and limitations: Among the subsets, naive ones generally showed larger estimated richness than memory ones. Blood was the only sampled material, and tissue repertoires likely differ. Relative to clonotypes present in all four donors, those not shared had lower generation probabilities.

Splitting of each subset's genomic DNA was done evenly across several immunoSEQ plates. The repertoire was sequenced with immunoSEQ multiplex PCR; TCRdb's copy has only in-frame clones and lacks some. The sample has approximately 100,000 clones, about 72% seen once. This clone has only a few counts. Its antigen is currently unknown. The specimen was memory CD8+ T cells sorted from blood. As to subset: CD45RO+ cells pooled with CCR7-negative TemRA cells. The TCR was taken from a woman younger than 45 in good health.

The CDR3 protein is CASSIGGASNQPQHF. CDR3 nucleotides: TGTGCCAGTAGTATAGGAGGGGCCAGCAATCAGCCCCAGCATTTT. The rearrangement links TRBV19 to TRBJ1-5; TRBD1 is a possible D gene (5 bases). The V end lost 1 base, the J end lost 1 base, and 8 bases lay between the germline ends. This CDR3 contains 15 residues. Germline V gives CDR1 LNHDA, CDR2 SQIVND (reference sequence).